This T cell receptor beta chain was identified in a study of T cells after yellow fever vaccination. Study-level background: In the case of low-cell-number fractions, SMART-Seq v4 Ultra Low Input was used for preparation. Study conclusions and caveats: Among all clonotypes, a small share was observed in both CD4 and CD8 compartments.

TCRdb re-analysed the 5' RACE reads in MiXCR, keeping a single row per CDR3 protein. Of 180,000 or so distinct CDR3 sequences listed, about 10% are singletons. Details on this clonotype: The target antigen is unknown.

V lost 3 bases and J lost 1, with 3 bases in between. This CDR3 has 12 amino acids. Germline V gene sequence: CDR1 LGHDT, CDR2 YNNKEL (reference sequence). This sequence was found in a man between 18 and 29 years old who received the YFV17D yellow fever vaccine. The chain couples TRBV3-1 to TRBJ1-1; D is undetermined. The starting material was CD8+ T cells sorted from PBMCs, obtained 15 days after the yellow fever booster vaccination. CDR3 in amino acids: CASSQPNTEAFF. In DNA, the CDR3 is TGTGCCAGCAGCCAGCCGAACACTGAAGCTTTCTTT. Combining the CDR3 with reference TRBV3-1 and TRBJ1-1 gives the whole variable domain DTAVSQTPKYLVTQMGNDKSIKCEQNLGHDTMYWYKQDSKKFLKIMFSYNNKELIINETVPNRFSPKSPDKAHLNLHINSLELGDSAVYFCASSQPNTEAFFGQGTRLTVV.